This TCR beta chain derives from a study of T cells after yellow fever vaccination. General study results and limits: The secondary response peaked faster, at day 5 versus 15, but was weaker. The booster saw the reappearance of most primary-vaccination clones (roughly 97% CD4, roughly 90% CD8). Abundant clonotypes from the bulk population could have been carried over as contaminants into FACS-sorted repertoires.

The 5'RACE template-switching step produced TCR cDNA and added a universal primer site and UMIs. TCRdb re-called the 5' RACE reads with MiXCR, one entry per CDR3 protein. The sample yields about 220,000 distinct CDR3 sequences, 6.7% seen once. The CDR3 is made up of 14 amino acids. The germline V gene has CDR1 SEHNR and CDR2 FQNEAQ (reference sequence). The V gene lost 3 bases and the J gene lost 5 bases, with 13 bases spanning the gap. In regard to this clonotype: Its antigen is not known.

The source was CD4+ T cells sorted from PBMCs, collected on the day of the yellow fever booster vaccination. This rearrangement joins TRBV7-9 to TRBJ1-1; D may be TRBD1 (6 bases). The TCR comes from a man aged 25-45 years who received the YFV17D yellow fever vaccine. CDR3 protein: CASSFLQGRTEAFF. CDR3 nucleotides: TGTGCCAGCAGCTTCTTGCAGGGGCGAACTGAAGCTTTCTTT.